The 5 T cell receptor beta chains given below trace back to one sample, sequenced in a study of blood T cell repertoires in COVID-19. Assay: immunoSEQ multiplex PCR; the TCRdb copy retains only in-frame clones and omits some. The top ten hold about 1% of the sample, which has 300,000 to 350,000 clones, 90% seen once. The specimen sequenced was peripheral blood. These receptor sequences come from a woman aged 40 to 50 with COVID-19, enrolled during active disease.

A few counts support this clone. This chain uses TRBV10-3 with TRBJ1-2; D is unclear. Trimming cost V 0 bases and J 8 bases, with 16 bases left between them. Germline CDR1 ENHRY, CDR2 SYGVKD. This CDR3 is 15 amino acids long. CDR3 amino acids: CAISESAGSLFGYTF. DNA of the CDR3: TGTGCCATCAGTGAGTCGGCGGGTTCCCTATTCGGCTACACCTTC.

For the CDR3, the DNA is TGCGCCAGCAGCTCTCCAACAGGGGGCCTGAACACTGAAGCTTTCTTT. This encodes CASSSPTGGLNTEAFF. V and J are TRBV5-1 and TRBJ1-1, with 9 bases identical to TRBD1. V was clipped by 3 bases and J by 0 bases; unmatched bases: 6. Germline CDR1 and CDR2: SGHRS and YFSETQ. This CDR3 region has 16 residues.

This clone came up once. The rearrangement uses TRBV5-1 and TRBJ2-1; maybe TRBD2 (5 bases). CDR1 and CDR2 (germline): SGHRS, YFSETQ. The V end was cut by 4 bases, the J end by 7 bases, with 18 bases between. This CDR3 comprises 15 residues. CDR3 region: CASSREDFGGNEQFF. The CDR3 coding sequence is TGCGCCAGCAGCCGAGAGGACTTCGGTGGGAATGAGCAGTTCTTC.

On this clone: One junction end disagrees with the germline gene, perhaps due to a read error. This chain links TRBV5-6 with TRBJ1-1; D call uncertain. The CDR3 consists of 12 residues. Germline V gene data show CDR1 as SGHDT and CDR2 as YYEEEE. CDR3 nucleotide sequence: TGTGCCGGCAGCAAGGCGGTGTTTGAAGCTTTCTTT. It yields the protein CAGSKAVFEAFF.

The rearrangement uses TRBV9 and TRBJ1-5, with 7 bases identical to TRBD1. J was trimmed by 1 base and V by 0 bases; bases with no gene match: 1. The germline CDR1 and CDR2 sequences are SGDLS and YYNGEE. This CDR3 has 15 amino acids. The CDR3 loop is CASSVAGGSNQPQHF. The CDR3 DNA reads as TGTGCCAGCAGCGTAGCAGGGGGGAGCAATCAGCCCCAGCATTTT.